The 26 T cell receptor beta chains below come from one sample, sequenced in a study of regulatory T cells in long-lasting Graves disease (dated by TCRdb to the early 2020s). Preparation of the library involved multiplex PCR. The instrument given in TCRdb is Illumina HiSeq 4000. iRepertoire HTBI primers and Arm-PCR amplification of CDR3 regions were used to construct TCR beta libraries. TCRdb ran its own pipeline on the public reads, namely fastp trimming at Q25 and MiXCR clone calling, and kept in-frame beta chains. Entries that share a CDR3 protein sequence are merged under the most common genes and DNA. This sample lists about 300,000 distinct CDR3 sequences; over 15% were detected once. In total, the top ten clones hold about 40% of the sample. The meaning of the sample's time point label: newly diagnosed GD, antithyroid drugs for less than 3 months. RNA was extracted from PBMCs in TRIzol for both TCR sequencing and RNA sequencing.

The material was peripheral blood mononuclear cells (PBMCs), obtained at new diagnosis, from a patient treated with antithyroid drugs. The receptors were sampled from a female donor with Graves disease.

On this clonotype: A much larger clone sits a single nucleotide away, making a read error possible. CDR3 bases: TGTGCCAGCAGCTCGTACTGGGACAGACAAGAGACCCAGTCCTTC. This sequence encodes CASSSYWDRQETQSF. V usage is TRBV11-3 and J usage is TRBJ2-1; 7 nucleotides match TRBD1. This CDR3 region has 15 residues. The V gene's germline CDR1 is SGHNT and CDR2 YENEEA.

This clonotype showed up many times. The DNA of the CDR3 is TGCGCCAGCAACCAGGCTAGCACAGATACGCAGTATTTT. Translating it yields CASNQASTDTQYF. The rearrangement joins TRBV5-1 to TRBJ2-3; D ambiguous. The germline V gene has CDR1 SGHRS and CDR2 YFSETQ. This CDR3 is 13 amino acids long. Between the trimmed V and J ends, which lost 6 bases and 0 bases, there was a span of 8 bases.

Notes on this clonotype: This may stem from a read error, because a much larger clone lies one nucleotide away. The rearrangement joins TRBV18 to TRBJ2-7; possible D gene TRBD2, 5 bases. Per the germline V gene, CDR1 is KGHSH and CDR2 is LQKENI. This CDR3 has 13 amino acids. This chain's CDR3 is CANSPQTMYEQYF. The CDR3 nucleotides are TGTGCCAACTCACCCCAGACTATGTACGAGCAGTACTTC.

Note on this clonotype: With a much larger clone just one base away, this may be a read error. Without the conserved terminal phenylalanine or tryptophan, this CDR3 likely stems from a read error. The chain is built from TRBV11-1 and TRBJ2-3; no clear D. CDR3 length: 11 residues. Germline CDR1 and CDR2: SGHAT and FQDESV (reference sequence). V shed 7 bases and J shed 7 bases, with 9 bases lying between them. Here the CDR3 DNA reads TGTGCCAGCACCCCGGGTAATACGCAGTATTCT. Protein sequence: CASTPGNTQYS.

A remark on this clonotype: A much more abundant neighbour one base away suggests this may be a read error. The gene calls are TRBV18 and TRBJ2-3; D ambiguous. The J call is doubtful: the DNA matches TRBJ1-5 better. CDR3 length equals 12 residues. Germline V gene data show CDR1 as KGHSH and CDR2 as LQKENI. CDR3 residues: CASSPLPDTQHF. In DNA form, the CDR3 reads TGTGCCAGCTCACCGCTGCCGGATACGCAGCATTTT.

Many counts were recorded for this clonotype. This sequence joins TRBV11-2 and TRBJ2-3; 7 nucleotides match TRBD1. This CDR3 region has 19 residues. From germline, CDR1 is SGHAT and CDR2 FQNNGV. V dropped 3 bases and J dropped 1; count of bases not matched to a gene: 16. CDR3 sequence: CASSFRRQGIPKGTDTQYF. CDR3 nucleotide sequence: TGTGCCAGCAGCTTCAGACGACAGGGAATACCCAAGGGCACAGATACGCAGTATTTT.

The table lists this clonotype with many counts. V is TRBV3-1 and J is TRBJ1-6; tentative D call: TRBD1 (6 bases). The CDR3 sequence is 16 residues long. From germline, CDR1 is LGHDT and CDR2 YNNKEL (reference sequence). The V end lost 6 bases, the J end lost 5 bases, and 17 bases lay between the germline ends. CDR3 nucleotides: TGTGCCAGCAGGAACCAGGACGACAGGAATAATTCACCCCTCCACTTT. It encodes CASRNQDDRNNSPLHF. Combining the CDR3 with reference TRBV3-1 and TRBJ1-6 gives the whole variable domain DTAVSQTPKYLVTQMGNDKSIKCEQNLGHDTMYWYKQDSKKFLKIMFSYNNKELIINETVPNRFSPKSPDKAHLNLHINSLELGDSAVYFCASRNQDDRNNSPLHFGNGTRLTVT.

This clonotype was seen repeatedly, ten times or more. V usage is TRBV11-3 and J usage is TRBJ1-2; tentatively, D is TRBD1 (5 bases). Trimming removed 4 bases from V and 8 bases from J, with 14 bases in between. This CDR3 region has 13 residues. The V gene's germline CDR1 is SGHNT and CDR2 YENEEA. CDR3: CASSSRGGFGYTF. CDR3 DNA sequence: TGTGCCAGCAGCTCACGCGGGGGGTTCGGCTACACCTTC.

Many counts were recorded for this clonotype. V gene TRBV6-5 combines with J gene TRBJ1-3; the D gene is possibly TRBD1 (5 bases). Germline-derived CDR1 and CDR2 are MNHEY and SVGAGI. Trimming removed 4 bases from V and 3 bases from J, with 16 bases in between. This CDR3 has 16 amino acids. CDR3 amino acids: CASSSDITVFGNTIYF. The CDR3 DNA follows: TGTGCCAGCAGTTCGGACATTACTGTATTTGGAAACACCATATATTTT.

The chain uses TRBV20-1 and TRBJ2-1; D gene ambiguous. V was shortened by 3 bases and J by 7 bases, with 13 bases between the two germline ends. Germline V CDR1 and CDR2: DFQATT, SNEGSKA (reference sequence). CDR3 length: 13 amino acids. The CDR3 DNA follows: TGCAGTGCTAGCTCCCTGTGGCGGAATGAGCAGTTCTTC. Protein: CSASSLWRNEQFF.

This clonotype was recorded many times. The chain employs TRBV28 and TRBJ2-5, with TRBD2 matching over 13 bases. J gave up 6 bases and V 5 bases, and 9 bases lay outside the gene matches. The length of the CDR3 is 16 residues. The V gene's germline CDR1 is MDHEN and CDR2 SYDVKM. CDR3 bases: TGTGCCAGCAGTACCCGGACTAGCGGGAGTTGGAAGACCCAGTACTTC. Its translation is CASSTRTSGSWKTQYF.

The chain carries TRBV27 and TRBJ2-6, with D unclear. V lost 4 bases and J lost 0, with 10 bases in between. The CDR3 has 16 residues. CDR1 MNHEY and CDR2 SMNVEV come from the germline V gene (reference sequence). CDR3 nucleotides: TGTGCCAGCAGTTGGCAGGAGCCCTCTGGGGCCAACGTCCTGACTTTC. Its translation: CASSWQEPSGANVLTF.

This clonotype was counted many times. The chain carries TRBV5-1 and TRBJ1-4, with D possibly matching TRBD1 (5 bases). The germline V gene has CDR1 SGHRS and CDR2 YFSETQ. V was clipped by 4 bases and J by 6 bases, with 10 bases between them. The CDR3 runs 13 residues. The CDR3 coding sequence is TGCGCCAGCAGCCCGGACATGGATGAAAAACTGTTTTTT. It specifies CASSPDMDEKLFF.

This clonotype has ten or more counts. V is TRBV11-2 and J is TRBJ2-5; D is unclear. Trimming removed 0 bases at V and 4 bases at J, with 6 bases between. The germline CDR1 and CDR2 sequences are SGHAT and FQNNGV. This CDR3 is built from 13 residues. The CDR3 is CASSLEFGETQYF. Written as DNA, the CDR3 is TGTGCCAGCAGCTTAGAGTTCGGAGAGACCCAGTACTTC.

This clonotype has a count of ten or more. The CDR3 loop reads CASYPGQVKFSGRAFEQYF. CDR3 coding DNA: TGTGCCAGCTATCCGGGACAGGTAAAATTTAGCGGGAGGGCCTTCGAGCAGTACTTC. The V and J genes are TRBV6-1 and TRBJ2-7, with 11 positions matching TRBD2. J gave up 6 bases and V 8 bases, and 24 bases lay outside the gene matches. The germline V gene has CDR1 MNHNS and CDR2 SASEGT. There are 19 residues in the CDR3.

This clonotype was recorded at least ten times. CDR3 amino acids: CASSLMGGEDTQYF. CDR3 DNA sequence: TGTGCCAGCAGCCTAATGGGAGGGGAAGATACGCAGTATTTT. V and J are TRBV3-1 and TRBJ2-3, with TRBD2 identical over 7 bases. Trimming at V came to 4 bases and at J to 5 bases, leaving 6 bases not matched to a gene. The CDR3 has 14 residues. Per the germline V gene, CDR1 is LGHDT and CDR2 is YNNKEL (reference sequence).

This sequence joins TRBV30 and TRBJ1-3, with unresolved D. Per germline, CDR1 GTSNPN and CDR2 SVGIG (reference sequence). V was trimmed by 3 bases and J by 2 bases, leaving 8 bases between them. The CDR3 is 13 residues long. CDR3 DNA: TGTGCCTGGAGAGTAGAGCCTGGAAACACCATATATTTT. Its translation: CAWRVEPGNTIYF.

The genes are TRBV15 and TRBJ2-5; no definite D call. Trimming left V 5 bases short and J 4 bases short, with 11 bases between. Germline lookup yields CDR1 LNHNV and CDR2 YYDKDF (reference sequence). The CDR3 covers 13 residues. CDR3 sequence reads: CATSSPPVETQYF. CDR3 nucleotides: TGTGCCACCAGCTCCCCCCCAGTAGAGACCCAGTACTTC. The variable domain in full, completed from reference TRBV15 and TRBJ2-5, reads DAMVIQNPRYQVTQFGKPVTLSCSQTLNHNVMYWYQQKSSQAPKLLFHYYDKDFNNEADTPDNFQSRRPNTSFCFLDIRSPGLGDTAMYLCATSSPPVETQYFGPGTRLLVL.

This clonotype was detected many times. CDR3 in DNA: TGTGCCTGGACCGCAGGAGGGAATTCACCCCTCCACTTT. Its translation: CAWTAGGNSPLHF. The J gene is TRBJ1-6, the V gene TRBV30; D not resolved. The CDR3 loop spans 13 amino acids. The V end lost 4 bases, the J end lost 7 bases, and 11 bases lay between the germline ends. Germline lookup yields CDR1 GTSNPN and CDR2 SVGIG (reference sequence).

In this sample, this clonotype turned up a few times. J is TRBJ1-1 and V is TRBV7-3; 7 positions match TRBD1. Germline V gene sequence: CDR1 SGHTA, CDR2 FQGTGA. CDR3 length: 14 amino acids. Germline trimming cut 5 bases from V and 3 bases from J; bases unmatched to any gene: 6. The CDR3 sequence: CASSHRGTDTEAFF. The CDR3 region has the DNA TGTGCCAGCAGCCACAGGGGAACAGACACTGAAGCTTTCTTT.

In this sample, this clonotype turned up many times. The rearrangement joins TRBV28 to TRBJ1-2; D perhaps matches TRBD1 (5 bases). This CDR3 is built from 14 residues. The germline gives CDR1 MDHEN, CDR2 SYDVKM. V gave up 3 bases and J gave up 4 bases, with 12 bases separating them. Written as DNA, the CDR3 is TGTGCCAGCAGTTTTTTCGGGACGGGCTATGGCTACACCTTC. It is translated as CASSFFGTGYGYTF.

This clonotype came up many times. The chain employs TRBV19 and TRBJ2-6; D is undetermined. Trimming shortened V by 3 bases and J by 3 bases, and 9 bases separated the two germline ends. CDR1 and CDR2 from the germline V gene are LNHDA and SQIVND (reference sequence). This CDR3 region has 15 residues. DNA of the CDR3: TGTGCCAGTAGTATCGACTTGGGTGGGGCCAACGTCCTGACTTTC. Translated: CASSIDLGGANVLTF.

There are many counts of this clonotype. The rearrangement joins TRBV7-2 to TRBJ1-4; D gene unclear. Germline CDR1 SGHTA, CDR2 FQGNSA. The V end lost 5 bases, the J end lost 8 bases, and 27 bases lay between the germline ends. The CDR3 extends over 18 amino acids. As DNA, the CDR3 is TGTGCCAGCAGCACGAAAAGGTCCCAGAGTTTTCTGGGCGAAAAACTGTTTTTT. Its translation: CASSTKRSQSFLGEKLFF.

V gene TRBV24-1 combines with J gene TRBJ2-2; D is ambiguous. Germline assignment: CDR1 KGHDR and CDR2 SFDVKD. The CDR3 covers 14 residues. V was clipped by 4 bases and J by 7 bases, with 12 bases between them. This chain's CDR3 is CATSDPGPGGELFF. CDR3 nucleotide sequence: TGTGCCACCAGTGACCCCGGACCGGGCGGGGAGCTGTTTTTT.

A word on this clonotype: A read error is likely here: a far larger clone is one base away. The chain has TRBV27 and TRBJ2-7; 7 nucleotides agree with TRBD2. The CDR3 contains 12 residues. V lost 5 bases to trimming and J lost 4 bases; unmatched junction nucleotides: 2. Germline V CDR1 and CDR2: MNHEY, SMNVEV (reference sequence). CDR3 in amino acids: CASSGGGYEQYF. Here the CDR3 DNA reads TGTGCCAGCAGTGGGGGGGGTTACGAGCAGTACTTC.

This clonotype has only a few counts. J is TRBJ1-2 and V is TRBV10-2; no definite D call. The germline CDR1 and CDR2 sequences are WSHSY and SAAADI. There are 11 residues in the CDR3. Deletions cut 4 bases from V and 5 bases from J, with 5 bases between. CDR3 DNA sequence: TGCGCCAGCAGTGGGCGTTATGGCTACACCTTC. Encoded protein: CASSGRYGYTF.